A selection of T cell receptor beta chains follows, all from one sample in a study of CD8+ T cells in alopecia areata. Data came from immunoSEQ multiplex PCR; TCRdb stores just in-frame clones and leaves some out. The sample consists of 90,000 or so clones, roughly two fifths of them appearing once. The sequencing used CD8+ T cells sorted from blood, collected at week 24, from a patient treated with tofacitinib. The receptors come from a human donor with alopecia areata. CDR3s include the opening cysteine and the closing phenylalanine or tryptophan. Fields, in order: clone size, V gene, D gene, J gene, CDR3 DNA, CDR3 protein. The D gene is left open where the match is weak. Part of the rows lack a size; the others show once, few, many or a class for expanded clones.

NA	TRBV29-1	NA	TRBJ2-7	TGCAGCGTGTCGCAGGGACCCTCCTACGAGCAGTACTTC	CSVSQGPSYEQYF
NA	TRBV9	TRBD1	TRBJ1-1	TGTGCCAGCAGCGTGGGACAGGCTGCCGGAAACACTGAAGCTTTCTTT	CASSVGQAAGNTEAFF
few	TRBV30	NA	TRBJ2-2	TGTGCCTGGAGTGGTGAGACCGGGGAGCTGTTTTTT	CAWSGETGELFF
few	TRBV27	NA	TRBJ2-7	TGTGCCAGCTCCTACGGCGGCCCCTACGAGCAGTACTTC	CASSYGGPYEQYF
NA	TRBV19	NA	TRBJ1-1	TGTGCCAGTAGTTCGGGGGTGAGACAGCCGAACACTGAAGCTTTCTTT	CASSSGVRQPNTEAFF
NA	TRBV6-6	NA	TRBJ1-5	TGTGCCAGCAGTCGACAGGGCAATCAGCCCCAGCATTTT	CASSRQGNQPQHF
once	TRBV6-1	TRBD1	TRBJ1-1	TGTGCCAGCAGTGAAGACAGGGGTATGAACACTGAAGCTTTCTTT	CASSEDRGMNTEAFF
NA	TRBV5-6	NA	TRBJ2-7	TGTGCCAGCAGCTTGGAGGGGTCCCCCTACGAGCAGTACTTC	CASSLEGSPYEQYF
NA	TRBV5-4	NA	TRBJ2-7	TGTGCCAGCAGCCCGACTCGCGGCAGGTCCTACGAGCAGTACTTC	CASSPTRGRSYEQYF
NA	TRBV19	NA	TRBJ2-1	TGTGCCAGTAGTATATCCCCTGGGGGCCCGTACAATGAGCAGTTCTTC	CASSISPGGPYNEQFF
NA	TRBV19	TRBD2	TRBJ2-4	TGTGCCAGTAGTATAGGGCTAGCGGGAGCCAAAAACATTCAGTACTTC	CASSIGLAGAKNIQYF
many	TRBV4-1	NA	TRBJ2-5	TGCGCCAGCAGCCAAGATGGAGGGGGCAGAGAGACCCAGTACTTC	CASSQDGGGRETQYF
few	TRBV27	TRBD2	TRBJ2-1	TGTGCCAGCGGCCTAGCGGGAGACAATGAGCAGTTCTTC	CASGLAGDNEQFF
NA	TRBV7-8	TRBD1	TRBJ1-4	TGTGCCAGCAGCCCCTACGGGGACAGTTCTAATGAAAAACTGTTTTTT	CASSPYGDSSNEKLFF
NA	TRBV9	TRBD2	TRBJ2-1	TGTGCCAGCAGCATTAGCGGGGACTACAATGAGCAGTTCTTC	CASSISGDYNEQFF
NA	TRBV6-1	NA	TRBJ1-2	TGTGCCAGCAGTGAAAGGGGTCGGCGTAACTATGGCTACACCTTC	CASSERGRRNYGYTF
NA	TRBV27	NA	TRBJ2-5	TGTGCCAGCAGTTTACGGGGTGCCAGTTCACAAGAGACCCAGTACTTC	CASSLRGASSQETQYF
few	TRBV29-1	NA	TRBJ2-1	TGCAGCGTCCACCTAACAGACAGAAGGGGCCATCCAGGCTCCTACAATGAGCAGTTCTTC	CSVHLTDRRGHPGSYNEQFF
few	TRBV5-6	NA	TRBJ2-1	TGTGCCAGCAGCTTGGGTGTTGAGCAGTTCTTC	CASSLGVEQFF
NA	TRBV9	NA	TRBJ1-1	TGTGCCAGCAGCGTGGACGGTACGCGCACTGAAGCTTTCTTT	CASSVDGTRTEAFF
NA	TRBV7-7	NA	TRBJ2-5	TGTGCCAGCAGCCTCGGTCCCCAAGAGACCCAGTACTTC	CASSLGPQETQYF
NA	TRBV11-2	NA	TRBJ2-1	TGTGCCAGCAGCTTAGTTGTCTCCCCCTACAATGAGCAGTTCTTC	CASSLVVSPYNEQFF
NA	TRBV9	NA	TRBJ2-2	TGTGCCAGCAGCGAGGGGACTGGGGAGCTGTTTTTT	CASSEGTGELFF
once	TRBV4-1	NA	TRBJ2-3	TGCGCCAGCAGCCAAGCCACGGGTACAGATACGCAGTATTTT	CASSQATGTDTQYF
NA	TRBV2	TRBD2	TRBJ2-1	TGTGCTAGCGGGAGGGCCCCCCCCTCCTACAATGAGCAGTTCTTC	CASGRAPPSYNEQFF
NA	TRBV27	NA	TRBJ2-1	TGTGCCAGCAGTTTATCGTTGGACAATGAGCAGTTCTTC	CASSLSLDNEQFF
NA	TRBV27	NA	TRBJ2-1	TGTGCCAGCACCCTGACTCCGGGGGTGGGCAATGAGCAGTTCTTC	CASTLTPGVGNEQFF
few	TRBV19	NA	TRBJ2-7	TGTGCCAGTAGTATGTCCGGGAGCGTCGTGTACGAGCAGTACTTC	CASSMSGSVVYEQYF
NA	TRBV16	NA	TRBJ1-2	TGTGCCAGCAGCCAGAACCTAGATGGCTACACCTTC	CASSQNLDGYTF
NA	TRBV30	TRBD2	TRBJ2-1	TGTGCCTGGAGTGTACGAGGGGGGACTAGCGGGACCTCCCGGGACAATGAGCAGTTCTTC	CAWSVRGGTSGTSRDNEQFF
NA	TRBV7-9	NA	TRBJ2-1	TGTGCCAGCAGAGAAGGGTCCGGGCGGGAGCAGTTCTTC	CASREGSGREQFF
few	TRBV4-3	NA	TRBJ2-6	TGCGCCAGCAGCCAAGGGGCAGGTTCTGGGGCCAACGTCCTGACTTTC	CASSQGAGSGANVLTF
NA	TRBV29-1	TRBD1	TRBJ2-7	TGCAGCGTTGAAGGACCGGGACAGAGAGACTACGAGCAGTACTTC	CSVEGPGQRDYEQYF